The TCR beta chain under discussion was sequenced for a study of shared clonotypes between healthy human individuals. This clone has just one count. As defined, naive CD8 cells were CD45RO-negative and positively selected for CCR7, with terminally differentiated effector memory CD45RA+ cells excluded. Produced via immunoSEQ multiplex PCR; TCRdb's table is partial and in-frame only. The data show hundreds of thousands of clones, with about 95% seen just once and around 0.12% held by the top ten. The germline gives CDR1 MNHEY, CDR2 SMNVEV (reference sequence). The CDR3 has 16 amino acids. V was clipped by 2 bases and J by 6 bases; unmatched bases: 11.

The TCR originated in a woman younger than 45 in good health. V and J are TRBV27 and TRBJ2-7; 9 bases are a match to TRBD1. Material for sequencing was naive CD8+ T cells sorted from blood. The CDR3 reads CASSLLGGTGLREQYF. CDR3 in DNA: TGTGCCAGCAGTTTACTTGGAGGGACAGGGCTACGCGAGCAGTACTTC.